This T cell receptor beta chain was recorded in a study of blood T cell repertoires in COVID-19. Study background: Sample material is recorded as cDNA or gDNA derived from T cells, B-cell-depleted T cells, or PBMCs.

CDR3 length: 19 amino acids. With 0 bases clipped from V and 1 base from J, the junction kept 6 bases outside the gene matches. CDR1 and CDR2 from the germline V gene are LGHNA and YNFKEQ. Generated by immunoSEQ multiplex PCR, the TCRdb table keeps only in-frame clones and is missing some. Here the sample spans approximately 190,000 clones, 80% to 90% being singletons. The clonotype comes from an older man with acute or convalescent COVID-19. Sequences were obtained from peripheral blood. The chain couples TRBV4-2 to TRBJ2-2, with 12 bases matching TRBD2. The CDR3 protein is CASSQEVGLAGRNTGELFF. The DNA of the CDR3 is TGTGCCAGCAGCCAAGAGGTCGGACTAGCGGGAAGGAACACCGGGGAGCTGTTTTTT.